One T cell receptor (beta chain) is described in this entry. This sample stems from a study of blood T cell repertoires in COVID-19. Study-wide background: Samples taken during acute and convalescent COVID-19 were collected in the United States, Italy and Spain. Sample material is recorded as cDNA or gDNA derived from T cells, B-cell-depleted T cells, or PBMCs.

The CDR3 runs to 15 residues. V lost 5 bases and J 0 bases, leaving 11 bases between the germline ends. Germline V gene lookup returns CDR1 MNHEY and CDR2 SVGAGI. In the source study's methods: Amplification of reference gene primers was used by the study to estimate nucleated cell counts. Produced via immunoSEQ multiplex PCR; TCRdb's table is partial and in-frame only. The V and J calls and clone size are taken from that table; D and trimming were inferred from the DNA. The table has about 55,000 clones, approximately 90% seen once. This TCR derives from a man aged 35-49 years with COVID-19, enrolled during active disease. This chain connects TRBV6-5 to TRBJ1-5; D perhaps matches TRBD1 (6 bases). The specimen sequenced was peripheral blood. This chain's CDR3 is CASSPDSNSNQPQHF. The CDR3 DNA reads as TGTGCCAGCAGTCCGGACAGTAATAGCAATCAGCCCCAGCATTTT.